What follows is one T cell receptor beta chain and its context. Its antigen is still unknown. Only in-frame clones appear in the TCRdb table, and some are missing; sequencing was by immunoSEQ multiplex PCR. The table records some 150,000 clones, approximately 86% of them present only once. Time point here: blood 2 weeks post-SBRT. As to treatment: 15 Gy SBRT to primary tumor, nephrectomy 4 weeks later. Serial blood draws occurred at baseline and 2 and 4 weeks post-SBRT. The ends were cut back, 1 base at V and 2 bases at J, with 8 bases in the middle. Germline values: CDR1 SGHAT, CDR2 FQNNGV. This CDR3 region has 14 residues. This sample is drawn from a study of radiation and T cells in renal cell carcinoma. At the level of the study: Nephrectomy followed 15 Gy stereotactic body radiation by 4 weeks.

Study results and limitations: Without pretreatment biopsies, baseline tumor clonotype presence was undetermined. From baseline, blood top tumor clonotypes peaked at 2 weeks post-radiation.

The clonotype comes from a woman in her 50s with renal cell carcinoma. The input for sequencing was blood, taken from a patient whose treatment included radiotherapy and nephrectomy. The chain recombines TRBV11-2 with TRBJ2-5; no clear D gene. Here the CDR3 DNA reads TGTGCCAGCAGCTTAGTTCTGGGGCAAGAGACCCAGTACTTC. Amino acids: CASSLVLGQETQYF.